This record looks at one TCR beta chain sequence and its context. Germline CDR1 and CDR2: MDHEN and SYDVKM. The V and J ends lost 6 bases and 4 bases respectively, with 15 bases between them. This CDR3 is 15 amino acids long. This sample was taken from a study of blood T cell repertoires in COVID-19. Study information: The United States, Italy and Spain supplied acute and convalescent COVID-19 samples. PBMCs, B-cell-depleted T cells, or T cells were the source of the cDNA or gDNA that made up the material.

The protocol was immunoSEQ multiplex PCR, while the TCRdb copy is restricted to in-frame clones and leaves out a portion. The sample includes about 410,000 clones, 86% seen only once; the top ten take over 1.3%. Specimen: peripheral blood. This clonotype originated in a woman under 40 with active or convalescent COVID-19. The chain joins TRBV28 to TRBJ1-4, with D possibly matching TRBD1 (5 bases). CDR3 region: CASRPTQGVNEKLFF. CDR3 nucleotide sequence: TGTGCCAGCAGACCAACCCAGGGCGTTAATGAAAAACTGTTTTTT.